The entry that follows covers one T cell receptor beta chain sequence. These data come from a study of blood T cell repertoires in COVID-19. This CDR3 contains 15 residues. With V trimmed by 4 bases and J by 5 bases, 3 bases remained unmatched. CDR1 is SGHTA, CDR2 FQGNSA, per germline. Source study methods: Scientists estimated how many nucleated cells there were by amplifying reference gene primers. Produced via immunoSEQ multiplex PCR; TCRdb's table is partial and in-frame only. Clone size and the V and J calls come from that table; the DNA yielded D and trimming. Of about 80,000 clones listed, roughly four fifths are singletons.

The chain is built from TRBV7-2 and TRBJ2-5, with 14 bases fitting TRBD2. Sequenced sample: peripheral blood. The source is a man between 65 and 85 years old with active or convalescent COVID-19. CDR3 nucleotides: TGTGCCAGCAGCTCTCGACTAGCGGGAGGGGAGACCCAGTACTTC. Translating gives CASSSRLAGGETQYF.